This entry is about one T cell receptor (beta chain). Its antigen is still unknown. The record originates from a study of T cell responses to AZD1222 COVID-19 vaccine. Study-wide results and limits: Receipt of two AZD1222 doses was followed by a rise in Spike-specific TCR breadth and depth. CD4 TCRs associated with vaccination spanned spike, dominating at 160-218 and 743-854.

Measured with immunoSEQ multiplex PCR; TCRdb has only the in-frame clones, and not every one. The sample holds approximately 170,000 clones, around 93% seen once. The sequenced sample was peripheral blood, obtained on day 0 of AZD1222 vaccination. The receptor's source is an adult in good health.

DNA for the CDR3: TGTGCCAGCAGCCCGTCAACAGGGAATGGTGAAAAACTGTTTTTT. Encoded protein: CASSPSTGNGEKLFF. The rearrangement uses TRBV9 and TRBJ1-4; D possibly corresponds to TRBD1 (6 bases). With 4 bases removed from V and 7 bases from J, the gap between germline ends came to 17 bases. The CDR3 runs 15 residues. CDR1 is SGDLS and CDR2 is YYNGEE in the germline V gene.